The text below deals with one TCR beta chain. Per the original data handling: Reference gene primer amplification gave estimated nucleated cell counts. Using immunoSEQ multiplex PCR, the repertoire was profiled, and TCRdb retains in-frame clones only, with some absent. V and J calls and clone size follow that table, whereas D and trimming were derived from the DNA. This table holds roughly 200,000 clones, 80% to 90% found once. This entry comes from a study of blood T cell repertoires in COVID-19. Across the whole study: Specimens from acute and convalescent COVID-19 originated in the United States, Italy and Spain. Sources were T cells, B-cell-depleted T cells, or PBMCs; the material itself was cDNA or gDNA.

V shed 9 bases and J 2 bases; nucleotides not matched to a gene: 6. The V gene's germline CDR1 is KGHDR and CDR2 SFDVKD. This CDR3 has 14 amino acids. The origin of this receptor is a human donor with active or convalescent COVID-19. The donor label of this sample is uncertain. The rearrangement uses TRBV24-1 and TRBJ2-5; TRBD1 matches at 9 bases. Sequencing was carried out using peripheral blood. Here the CDR3 reads CATSIGTGQETQYF. In DNA, the CDR3 is TGTGCCACCTCCATCGGGACAGGGCAAGAGACCCAGTACTTC.